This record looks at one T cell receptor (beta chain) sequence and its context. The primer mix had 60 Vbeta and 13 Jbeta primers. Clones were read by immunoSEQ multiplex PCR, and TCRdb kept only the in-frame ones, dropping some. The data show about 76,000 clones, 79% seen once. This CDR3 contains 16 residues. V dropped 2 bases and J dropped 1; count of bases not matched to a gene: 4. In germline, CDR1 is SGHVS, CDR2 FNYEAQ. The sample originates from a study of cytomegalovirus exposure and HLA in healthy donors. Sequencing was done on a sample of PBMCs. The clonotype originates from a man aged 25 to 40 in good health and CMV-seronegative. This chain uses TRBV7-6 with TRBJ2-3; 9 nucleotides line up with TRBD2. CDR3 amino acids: CASSLISGGRTDTQYF. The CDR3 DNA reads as TGTGCCAGCAGCTTAATTAGCGGGGGCCGCACAGATACGCAGTATTTT.